Following are 15 T cell receptor beta chains from one sample sequenced in a study of neurological immune-mediated disorders. Regarding time point: longitudinal time-point 1 (baseline). TCRdb called the 5' RACE reads again in MiXCR, with one record for every CDR3 protein. The data contain tens of thousands of distinct CDR3 sequences, roughly an eighth of them singletons. Sequencing was performed on PBMCs. The receptors stem from a female donor with HTLV-1-associated myelopathy (HAM/TSP).

This clonotype was seen many times. The CDR3 protein is CASRGTGDMHEQFF. CDR3 nucleotide sequence: TGCGCCAGCAGAGGAACTGGAGACATGCACGAGCAGTTCTTC. The rearrangement joins TRBV5-1 to TRBJ2-1; D call uncertain. The CDR3 totals 14 residues. V was clipped by 5 bases and J by 10 bases, with 19 bases between them. Germline V gives CDR1 SGHRS, CDR2 YFSETQ.

Many counts were recorded for this clonotype. V and J are TRBV24-1 and TRBJ2-3; TRBD1 agrees at 9 bases. V was clipped by 11 bases and J by 2 bases; unmatched bases: 4. The CDR3 runs 13 residues. Germline assignment: CDR1 KGHDR and CDR2 SFDVKD. The CDR3 protein is CASGTGNTDTQYF. For the CDR3, the DNA is TGTGCCAGTGGGACAGGGAACACAGATACGCAGTATTTT.

This clonotype appeared many times. The chain carries TRBV28 and TRBJ2-1; the D call may be TRBD1 or TRBD2 (7 bases each). This CDR3 is built from 17 residues. The V and J ends lost 5 bases and 6 bases respectively, with 23 bases between them. CDR1 MDHEN and CDR2 SYDVKM come from the germline V gene. CDR3 in DNA: TGTGCCAGCAGTCTCGGACAGGTTGGCGGGGGCCGCAATGAGCAGTTCTTC. This encodes CASSLGQVGGGRNEQFF. Combining the CDR3 with reference TRBV28 and TRBJ2-1 gives the whole variable domain DVKVTQSSRYLVKRTGEKVFLECVQDMDHENMFWYRQDPGLGLRLIYFSYDVKMKEKGDIPEGYSVSREKKERFSLILESASTNQTSMYLCASSLGQVGGGRNEQFFGPGTRLTVL.

Ten or more counts support this clonotype. This chain links TRBV5-1 with TRBJ2-1; TRBD1 matches 12 bases. J was trimmed by 5 bases and V by 7 bases; bases with no gene match: 4. Germline V gives CDR1 SGHRS, CDR2 YFSETQ. This CDR3 spans 14 amino acids. CDR3 amino acids: CASLGQGADNEQFF. CDR3 coding DNA: TGCGCCAGCCTGGGACAGGGGGCTGACAATGAGCAGTTCTTC.

This clonotype has ten or more counts. The rearrangement uses TRBV5-1 and TRBJ2-3; a possible D gene is TRBD1 (6 bases). V was trimmed by 6 bases and J by 7 bases, leaving 27 bases between them. The CDR3 is 17 amino acids. CDR1 is SGHRS and CDR2 is YFSETQ in the germline V gene. CDR3 nucleotides: TGCGCCAGCACCCGGGATCCGGGACAACTGCTTTTGCATACGCAGTATTTT. This sequence encodes CASTRDPGQLLLHTQYF.

In this sample, this clonotype turned up many times. The chain links TRBV5-5 to TRBJ1-2, with D uncertain. CDR3 size: 15 residues. CDR1 is SGHKS, CDR2 YYEKEE, per germline (reference sequence). The ends were cut back, 0 bases at V and 6 bases at J, with 15 bases in the middle. The CDR3 sequence: CASSLVWTSPHGYTF. The CDR3 region has the DNA TGTGCCAGCAGCTTGGTTTGGACGAGCCCTCATGGCTACACCTTC. The full variable domain, in which reference TRBV5-5 and TRBJ1-2 provide the parts outside the CDR3, is DAGVTQSPTHLIKTRGQQVTLRCSPISGHKSVSWYQQVLGQGPQFIFQYYEKEERGRGNFPDRFSARQFPNYSSELNVNALLLGDSALYLCASSLVWTSPHGYTFGSGTRLTVV.

This clonotype was counted many times. The V gene is TRBV7-2, the J gene TRBJ2-1; 7 bases fit TRBD2. Unmatched junction bases numbered 5, after V lost 0 bases and J lost 9 bases. Germline lookup yields CDR1 SGHTA and CDR2 FQGNSA. The CDR3 runs 14 residues. CDR3 nucleotides: TGTGCCAGCAGCTTAGCTTCGGGAGGCGGTGAGCAGTTCTTC. This sequence encodes CASSLASGGGEQFF.

This clonotype came up many times. The J gene is TRBJ2-3, the V gene TRBV28; 7 nucleotides match TRBD1. The CDR3 length is 16 residues. Germline V gene data show CDR1 as MDHEN and CDR2 as SYDVKM. The V gene end was trimmed by 5 bases and the J gene end by 8 bases; junction bases not matched to a gene: 16. The CDR3 here is CASSPTGSPDFVTQYF. As DNA, the CDR3 is TGTGCCAGCAGTCCGACAGGGTCCCCAGACTTTGTTACGCAGTATTTT. The full variable domain, in which reference TRBV28 and TRBJ2-3 provide the parts outside the CDR3, is DVKVTQSSRYLVKRTGEKVFLECVQDMDHENMFWYRQDPGLGLRLIYFSYDVKMKEKGDIPEGYSVSREKKERFSLILESASTNQTSMYLCASSPTGSPDFVTQYFGPGTRLTVL.

In its sample, this clonotype was seen many times. The chain combines TRBV5-1 with TRBJ2-5, with a tentative D call TRBD2 (7 bases). V shed 4 bases and J shed 5 bases, with 15 bases lying between them. In germline, CDR1 is SGHRS, CDR2 YFSETQ. This CDR3 is 14 amino acids long. The CDR3 coding sequence is TGCGCCAGCAGCCGCGGGGGCCAGGGGGAGACCCAGTACTTC. Translation: CASSRGGQGETQYF.

There are many counts of this clonotype. V is TRBV7-2 and J is TRBJ2-1; D remains unclear. Trimming removed 1 base from V and 3 bases from J, with 16 bases in between. The germline CDR1 and CDR2 sequences are SGHTA and FQGNSA. CDR3 length equals 17 residues. The CDR3 DNA reads as TGTGCCAGCAGCTTAGGAGGCAGTGGGGTATACTACAATGAGCAGTTCTTC. Its translation is CASSLGGSGVYYNEQFF.

This clonotype was recorded a few times. This chain connects TRBV11-2 to TRBJ2-6; 8 bases fit TRBD1. In germline, CDR1 is SGHAT, CDR2 FQNNGV. Losses at the gene ends were 1 base for V and 2 bases for J; bases not matched to a gene: 4. The CDR3 loop spans 17 amino acids. In nucleotides, the CDR3 is TGTGCCAGCAGCTTAGTTTCGACAGGGGCTGGGGCCAACGTCCTGACTTTC. It codes for CASSLVSTGAGANVLTF.

This clonotype showed up many times. The rearrangement links TRBV19 to TRBJ2-1; maybe TRBD2 (6 bases). The CDR3 extends over 16 amino acids. Germline-derived CDR1 and CDR2 are LNHDA and SQIVND (reference sequence). Deletions cut 5 bases from V and 0 bases from J, with 14 bases between. The CDR3 DNA is TGTGCCAGTAGTGAGGGACTTCGTACCTCCTACAATGAGCAGTTCTTC. Translating it yields CASSEGLRTSYNEQFF.

CDR3 DNA sequence: TGTGCCAGCAGCCAAGATTGGAAGAGGGGGGCCCATCAGCCCCAGCATTTT. It translates to CASSQDWKRGAHQPQHF. The chain has TRBV14 and TRBJ1-5; D may be TRBD1 (6 bases). Germline CDR1 SGHDN, CDR2 FVKESK. V was pared by 0 bases and J by 5 bases, with 17 bases between. CDR3 size: 17 residues.

This clonotype came up many times. J is TRBJ2-2 and V is TRBV7-9; unclear D gene. V lost 8 bases to trimming and J lost 6 bases, with 13 bases between them. Germline CDR1 is SEHNR and CDR2 is FQNEAQ (reference sequence). The CDR3 is made up of 13 amino acids. CDR3: CASPITESGELFF. The CDR3, as DNA: TGTGCCAGCCCCATTACCGAATCCGGGGAGCTGTTTTTT.

This clonotype was counted many times. The chain is built from TRBV10-3 and TRBJ2-1; 10 nucleotides agree with TRBD2. Germline CDR1 and CDR2: ENHRY and SYGVKD. CDR3 size: 17 residues. V lost 3 bases and J lost 4; bases outside the gene matches: 9. CDR3 DNA sequence: TGTGCCATCAGTGACTTTAGCGGGGGGTCCGAATACAATGAGCAGTTCTTC. Translation: CAISDFSGGSEYNEQFF.